Shown below are 29 T cell receptor beta chains from a single sample sequenced in a study of blood T cell repertoires in COVID-19. The data were produced by immunoSEQ multiplex PCR, yet TCRdb's version contains in-frame clones alone and is incomplete. This table holds under 250,000 clones, about nine tenths found once. Sequencing was performed on PBMCs or T cells enriched from blood (not recorded which). These receptors were obtained from a woman aged 25 to 39 with acute COVID-19.

This clone was picked up one time. The CDR3, as DNA: TGCGCCAGCAGCCAGCCGGGACAGGGGGCCGCCTCGGGTGGCTACACCTTC. Translation gives CASSQPGQGAASGGYTF. The rearrangement links TRBV4-1 to TRBJ1-2, with 12 bases identical to TRBD1. The germline CDR1 and CDR2 sequences are MGHRA and YSYEKL. The trim removed 3 bases at V and 7 bases at J, leaving 12 bases unmatched. The CDR3 contains 17 residues.

This clone was observed a few times. The chain's CDR3 is CASSYSAEGQPQHF. CDR3 coding DNA: TGTGCCAGCAGTTACTCGGCGGAGGGTCAGCCCCAGCATTTT. The J gene is TRBJ1-5, the V gene TRBV6-2 or TRBV6-3; D is unresolved. Deletions cut 0 bases from V and 6 bases from J, with 9 bases between. The CDR3 runs 14 residues. Per the germline V gene, CDR1 is MNHEY and CDR2 is SVGEGT.

V gene TRBV2 combines with J gene TRBJ2-2, with 8 nucleotides matching TRBD1. The CDR3 runs 14 residues. V was clipped by 6 bases and J by 3 bases; unmatched bases: 3. Germline CDR1 and CDR2: SNHLY and FYNNEI. The CDR3 reads CASRGQGHTGELFF. The CDR3, as DNA: TGTGCCAGCAGAGGACAGGGTCACACCGGGGAGCTGTTTTTT.

J is TRBJ1-2 and V is TRBV7-2; 7 positions match TRBD1. CDR1 SGHTA and CDR2 FQGNSA come from the germline V gene. CDR3 size: 15 residues. V dropped 5 bases and J dropped 0; count of bases not matched to a gene: 6. The CDR3 here is CASSPDRATNYGYTF. The CDR3 DNA follows: TGTGCCAGCAGCCCCGACAGGGCCACTAACTATGGCTACACCTTC.

The V call is TRBV19, the J call TRBJ1-1; the match to TRBD1 covers 8 bases. The CDR3 consists of 14 residues. The J segment lost 5 bases and the V segment lost 7 bases, leaving 9 bases of the junction unmatched. CDR1 is LNHDA and CDR2 is SQIVND in the germline V gene (reference sequence). The chain's CDR3 is CASISRGLGTEAFF. CDR3 sequence (DNA): TGTGCCAGTATTAGCAGGGGGCTCGGGACTGAAGCTTTCTTT.

This rearrangement joins TRBV19 to TRBJ2-2; D unresolved. The CDR3 extends over 15 amino acids. V was cut by 1 base and J by 0 bases, with 6 bases left in between. Germline CDR1 LNHDA, CDR2 SQIVND (reference sequence). CDR3 sequence reads: CASSIGQTNTGELFF. The CDR3 DNA sequence: TGTGCCAGTAGTATAGGGCAGACGAACACCGGGGAGCTGTTTTTT.

The V call is TRBV3-1 (or the pseudogene TRBV3-2), the J call TRBJ1-1; D possibly corresponds to TRBD1 (6 bases). The CDR3 totals 14 residues. Trimming pared 1 base from V and 9 bases from J, leaving 15 bases between. CDR1 is LGHDT, CDR2 YNNKEL, per germline (reference sequence). CDR3 nucleotide sequence: TGTGCCAGCAGCCAAGGGTTACAGGGTTATAAAGCTTTCTTT. It encodes CASSQGLQGYKAFF.

This clone showed up just a few times. The rearrangement links TRBV2 to TRBJ2-7; no definite D call. The germline CDR1 and CDR2 sequences are SNHLY and FYNNEI. The germline V and J ends were trimmed by 1 base and 3 bases, with 13 bases remaining between them. The length of the CDR3 is 15 residues. The CDR3 nucleotides are TGTGCCAGCAGTGAAGGGGCCGATTGGTTCTACGAGCAGTACTTC. This translates into CASSEGADWFYEQYF.

CDR3 DNA sequence: TGTGCCAGCAGTCTACAGGGGATTGTTAACTATGGCTACACCTTC. This sequence encodes CASSLQGIVNYGYTF. This chain joins TRBV2 and TRBJ1-2; 7 positions match TRBD1. V was pared by 5 bases and J by 1 base, with 7 bases of the junction left unmatched. Germline CDR1 is SNHLY and CDR2 is FYNNEI. The CDR3 is 15 residues long.

The rearrangement uses TRBV2 and TRBJ1-6; tentatively, D is TRBD1 (5 bases). V gave up 2 bases and J gave up 9 bases, with 11 bases separating them. CDR1 is SNHLY, CDR2 FYNNEI, per germline. The CDR3 extends over 14 amino acids. The CDR3 nucleotides read TGTGCCAGCAGTGAATTGGCCGGGGGTTCACCCCTCCACTTT. It encodes CASSELAGGSPLHF. Using reference TRBV2 and TRBJ1-6 for the parts outside the CDR3, the full variable domain is EPEVTQTPSHQVTQMGQEVILRCVPISNHLYFYWYRQILGQKVEFLVSFYNNEISEKSEIFDDQFSVERPDGSNFTLKIRSTKLEDSAMYFCASSELAGGSPLHFGNGTRLTVT.

The V gene is TRBV19, the J gene TRBJ1-3; D perhaps matches TRBD1 (6 bases). The germline CDR1 and CDR2 sequences are LNHDA and SQIVND (reference sequence). CDR3 length: 15 residues. V dropped 3 bases and J dropped 3 bases, with 12 bases sitting between them. Written as DNA, the CDR3 is TGTGCCAGTAGTATTGCGGGGGGCCGTGGAAACACCATATATTTT. It encodes CASSIAGGRGNTIYF.

The chain links TRBV5-1 to TRBJ2-7; D may be TRBD1 (6 bases). The ends were cut back, 4 bases at V and 0 bases at J, with 14 bases in the middle. Germline CDR1 reads SGHRS; CDR2 reads YFSETQ. The CDR3 is 15 amino acids. The CDR3 DNA follows: TGCGCCAGCAGCCATGCGGCGGACAGCTCCTACGAGCAGTACTTC. Protein: CASSHAADSSYEQYF.

The chain links TRBV29-1 to TRBJ2-1; the D is unclear. Trimming removed 2 bases at V and 0 bases at J, with 8 bases between. The CDR3 extends over 14 amino acids. Germline CDR1 SQVTM, CDR2 ANQGSEA. Here the CDR3 reads CSVEQEISYNEQFF. The CDR3 region has the DNA TGCAGCGTTGAACAGGAAATCTCCTACAATGAGCAGTTCTTC.

The chain recombines TRBV3-1 (or the pseudogene TRBV3-2) with TRBJ1-6, with 7 positions matching TRBD1. Germline loops: CDR1 LGHDT, CDR2 YNNKEL (reference sequence). The CDR3 has 14 residues. Losses at the gene ends were 2 bases for V and 8 bases for J; bases not matched to a gene: 3. The CDR3 bases are TGTGCCAGCAGCCAAACAGGGGCGGATTCACCCCTCCACTTT. Its protein product is CASSQTGADSPLHF.

The chain recombines TRBV19 with TRBJ1-5; D gene unclear. The CDR3 runs 15 residues. The V end was cut by 1 base, the J end by 2 bases, with 9 bases between. The V gene's germline CDR1 is LNHDA and CDR2 SQIVND (reference sequence). CDR3 in amino acids: CASSIGGAGNQPQHF. Here the CDR3 DNA reads TGTGCCAGTAGTATAGGAGGAGCAGGCAATCAGCCCCAGCATTTT.

The rearrangement links TRBV5-5 to TRBJ2-7; maybe TRBD1 (5 bases). Per germline, CDR1 SGHKS and CDR2 YYEKEE (reference sequence). V was pared by 4 bases and J by 3 bases, with 11 bases between. The CDR3 spans 13 residues. The CDR3 nucleotides read TGTGCCAGCAGCGTGGACAATCTCTACGAGCAGTACTTC. Its protein is CASSVDNLYEQYF.

This chain joins TRBV3-1 (or the pseudogene TRBV3-2) and TRBJ2-7; 9 bases are shared with TRBD1. CDR3 length: 13 residues. Per germline, CDR1 LGHDT and CDR2 YNNKEL (reference sequence). Trimming at V came to 4 bases and at J to 7 bases, leaving 5 bases not matched to a gene. This CDR3 reads CASSRDREREQYF. The DNA of the CDR3 is TGTGCCAGCAGCCGGGACAGGGAGAGGGAGCAGTACTTC.

The J gene is TRBJ1-1, the V gene TRBV2; D not resolved. The V gene's germline CDR1 is SNHLY and CDR2 FYNNEI. The V end lost 7 bases, the J end lost 6 bases, and 18 bases lay between the germline ends. This CDR3 comprises 14 residues. The CDR3 loop is CASKGGGQFAEAFF. CDR3 DNA sequence: TGTGCCAGCAAAGGAGGCGGGCAATTCGCTGAAGCTTTCTTT.

The chain uses TRBV19 and TRBJ1-1; 9 bases match TRBD1. The CDR3 has 14 amino acids. V gave up 5 bases and J gave up 3 bases; unmatched junction bases: 4. In germline, CDR1 is LNHDA, CDR2 SQIVND (reference sequence). DNA of the CDR3: TGTGCCAGTAGTCTACAGGGGGCTTACACTGAAGCTTTCTTT. This sequence encodes CASSLQGAYTEAFF.

The chain is built from TRBV4-3 and TRBJ1-2, with D maybe TRBD1 (6 bases). Germline-derived CDR1 and CDR2 are LGHNA and YSLEER. Trimming left V 0 bases short and J 1 base short, with 12 bases between. CDR3 size: 16 residues. CDR3 region: CASSQDWTALNYGYTF. For the CDR3, the DNA is TGCGCCAGCAGCCAAGATTGGACAGCCCTTAACTATGGCTACACCTTC.

The rearrangement joins TRBV5-1 to TRBJ2-2, with 8 nucleotides matching TRBD1. Germline V gene lookup returns CDR1 SGHRS and CDR2 YFSETQ. The CDR3 consists of 13 residues. The trim removed 7 bases at V and 5 bases at J, leaving 4 bases unmatched. CDR3 sequence reads: CASETGETGELFF. The CDR3 nucleotides are TGCGCCAGCGAGACAGGGGAGACCGGGGAGCTGTTTTTT.

This chain joins TRBV18 and TRBJ1-2; D is undetermined. The length of the CDR3 is 14 residues. V dropped 3 bases and J dropped 6 bases, with 14 bases sitting between them. Germline CDR1 reads KGHSH; CDR2 reads LQKENI. CDR3 amino acids: CASSPGIKADGYTF. The DNA of the CDR3 is TGTGCCAGCTCACCCGGGATCAAGGCGGATGGCTACACCTTC.

The V and J genes are TRBV28 and TRBJ2-2; 8 bases are shared with TRBD1. CDR3 length: 18 amino acids. V lost 4 bases and J lost 6; bases outside the gene matches: 16. In germline, CDR1 is MDHEN, CDR2 SYDVKM. The chain's CDR3 is CASSSSRQGLVLAGELFF. The CDR3 bases are TGTGCCAGCAGTTCCTCTAGACAGGGGCTGGTTCTTGCCGGGGAGCTGTTTTTT.

The J gene is TRBJ1-2, the V gene TRBV3-1 (or the pseudogene TRBV3-2); unclear D gene. The V and J ends lost 0 bases and 8 bases respectively, with 16 bases between them. The length of the CDR3 is 15 residues. Germline loops: CDR1 LGHDT, CDR2 YNNKEL (reference sequence). This CDR3 reads CASSQEGNGLRGYTF. The CDR3 DNA reads TGTGCCAGCAGCCAAGAGGGTAACGGATTGAGGGGCTACACCTTC.

V and J are TRBV4-1 and TRBJ1-4, with TRBD1 identical over 7 bases. Germline values: CDR1 MGHRA, CDR2 YSYEKL. Trimming removed 3 bases from V and 5 bases from J; junction bases left unmatched: 21. CDR3 length equals 20 residues. The CDR3 region is CASSHGWEAWTGQNNEKLFF. The CDR3 DNA is TGCGCCAGCAGCCACGGCTGGGAAGCGTGGACGGGACAGAACAATGAAAAACTGTTTTTT.

J is TRBJ1-6 and V is TRBV2; D is possibly TRBD1 (6 bases). Trimming cost V 5 bases and J 3 bases, with 8 bases left between them. The germline V gene encodes CDR1 SNHLY and CDR2 FYNNEI. CDR3 length: 14 residues. This CDR3 is CASSTRGYNSPLHF. DNA for the CDR3: TGTGCCAGCAGTACCAGGGGCTATAATTCACCCCTCCACTTT.

The V gene is TRBV6-5, the J gene TRBJ1-1, with D possibly being TRBD1 (6 bases). The germline V gene has CDR1 MNHEY and CDR2 SVGAGI. Trimming pared 5 bases from V and 8 bases from J, leaving 12 bases between. There are 12 residues in the CDR3. Here the CDR3 DNA reads TGTGCCAGCAGTAACAGGGTTACCGAAGCTTTCTTT. This encodes CASSNRVTEAFF.

This clone appeared once. J is TRBJ2-7 and V is TRBV7-9; 11 positions match TRBD2. V lost 6 bases and J lost 4; bases outside the gene matches: 14. The CDR3 spans 17 residues. CDR1 and CDR2 from the germline V gene are SEHNR and FQNEAQ (reference sequence). The CDR3 here is CASRPKTSGGKPYEQYF. CDR3 nucleotides: TGTGCCAGCAGGCCTAAAACTAGCGGGGGAAAACCATACGAGCAGTACTTC.

The chain carries TRBV28 and TRBJ2-1; tentative D call: TRBD1 (7 bases). CDR1 is MDHEN and CDR2 is SYDVKM in the germline V gene. The CDR3 is 13 residues long. The V end was cut by 6 bases, the J end by 7 bases, with 13 bases between. The chain's CDR3 is CASRGGTDNEQFF. The CDR3 DNA follows: TGTGCCAGCAGAGGAGGGACAGATAATGAGCAGTTCTTC. Full variable domain (outside the CDR3, taken from reference TRBV28 and TRBJ2-1): DVKVTQSSRYLVKRTGEKVFLECVQDMDHENMFWYRQDPGLGLRLIYFSYDVKMKEKGDIPEGYSVSREKKERFSLILESASTNQTSMYLCASRGGTDNEQFFGPGTRLTVL.